This TCR beta chain was captured by sequencing in a study of monozygotic twins with inflammatory bowel disease. Study results and caveats: IBD patients share fewer clonotypes with other people than healthy twins do, especially with disease activity.

Remarks on this clonotype: What it binds is unknown.

The CDR3 extends over 16 amino acids. Per the germline V gene, CDR1 is DFQATT and CDR2 is SNEGSKA (reference sequence). cDNA was made in eight separate reactions per sample. Using the 5' RACE reads, TCRdb records one entry per CDR3 protein without DNA. This sample's table reports 400,000 to 500,000 distinct CDR3 sequences. The clonotype comes from a human donor with ulcerative colitis or Crohn's disease, or a healthy co-twin of an affected twin (not recorded which). Sequencing input: blood. This chain uses TRBV20-1 with TRBJ2-1; the TCRdb call, TRBD1, lacks DNA for checking. The chain's CDR3 is CSARGGVGPSYNEQFF.